This entry lists 9 T cell receptor beta chains sequenced from one sample in a study of blood T cells in healthy people across ages. The authors ran a second PCR of about 6 to 12 cycles using a sample-barcoded 5' primer and a J-beta primer mix. Each CDR3 protein is one row after TCRdb ran MiXCR on the 5' RACE reads. This table has roughly 1,500,000 distinct CDR3 sequences, approximately 42% appearing once. Sequences were obtained from blood. The receptors stem from a woman aged 18-29 years in good health.

The table lists this clonotype with a few counts. The V gene is TRBV18, the J gene TRBJ2-4; D gene uncertain. Gene TRBJ2-5 matches the end of the DNA better, so the J call may be wrong. Germline CDR1 is KGHSH and CDR2 is LQKENI. This CDR3 is 14 amino acids long. This CDR3 is CASSPSQEGETQYF. DNA of the CDR3: TGTGCCAGCTCACCGAGCCAGGAAGGAGAGACCCAGTACTTC.

This chain joins TRBV6-1 and TRBJ2-3; D is perhaps TRBD1 (5 bases). Germline CDR1 is MNHNS and CDR2 is SASEGT. Trimming removed 9 bases at V and 6 bases at J, with 10 bases between. The CDR3 extends over 11 amino acids. CDR3 sequence (DNA): TGTGCCAGACCCAAGGGGGATACGCAGTATTTT. Amino acid sequence: CARPKGDTQYF.

In regard to this clonotype: A junction boundary mismatches the germline segment, possibly from a read error. The rearrangement uses TRBV11-2 and TRBJ1-3, with no clear D. Germline V lookup: CDR1 SGHAT, CDR2 FQNNGV. The CDR3 runs to 14 residues. CDR3 loop: CASSVGGIGNAIYF. CDR3 coding DNA: TGTGCCAGCAGCGTAGGAGGAATTGGAAACGCCATATATTTT.

This sequence joins TRBV5-4 and TRBJ2-3; D is possibly TRBD2 (5 bases). This CDR3 region has 15 residues. Germline V gene data show CDR1 as SGHNT and CDR2 as YYREEE (reference sequence). V lost 4 bases and J 4 bases, leaving 16 bases between the germline ends. The CDR3 reads CASSLDSYSADTQYF. The DNA for the CDR3 is TGTGCCAGCAGCCTGGACTCTTATTCGGCAGATACGCAGTATTTT.

The chain employs TRBV3-1 and TRBJ2-1; TRBD2 matches at 8 bases. Unmatched junction bases numbered 5, after V lost 5 bases and J lost 5 bases. Germline assignment: CDR1 LGHDT and CDR2 YNNKEL (reference sequence). The CDR3 runs 14 residues. This CDR3 is CASSGRGGDNEQFF. CDR3 DNA sequence: TGTGCCAGCAGCGGCCGGGGGGGGGACAATGAGCAGTTCTTC.

CDR3 loop: CASSHQGLNYGYTF. As DNA, the CDR3 is TGTGCCAGCAGCCACCAGGGGCTTAACTATGGCTACACCTTC. V is TRBV5-5 and J is TRBJ1-2; D possibly corresponds to TRBD1 (6 bases). Trimming removed 4 bases at V and 1 base at J, with 11 bases between. The germline gives CDR1 SGHKS, CDR2 YYEKEE (reference sequence). The CDR3 is made up of 14 amino acids. The complete variable domain, with remaining parts taken from reference TRBV5-5 and TRBJ1-2, reads DAGVTQSPTHLIKTRGQQVTLRCSPISGHKSVSWYQQVLGQGPQFIFQYYEKEERGRGNFPDRFSARQFPNYSSELNVNALLLGDSALYLCASSHQGLNYGYTFGSGTRLTVV.

This chain links TRBV4-2 with TRBJ2-5; 11 nucleotides align to TRBD2. The J call may be incorrect, as the DNA end agrees better with TRBJ2-7. The CDR3 extends over 16 amino acids. CDR1 is LGHNA, CDR2 YNFKEQ, per germline. CDR3 region: CASSQPPGLAVYEQYF. The CDR3 nucleotides are TGTGCCAGCAGCCAACCACCGGGACTAGCGGTCTACGAGCAGTACTTC.

This sequence joins TRBV11-1 and TRBJ2-5; 8 bases are a match to TRBD1. The CDR3 has 15 amino acids. Trimming took 8 bases from V and 3 from J; bases not matched to a gene: 11. Germline V gene lookup returns CDR1 SGHAT and CDR2 FQDESV (reference sequence). CDR3 nucleotide sequence: TGTGCCAGCGGCGATACCGACAGGGGAGAAGAGACCCAGTACTTC. It yields the protein CASGDTDRGEETQYF.

This clonotype was recorded only once. This rearrangement joins TRBV2 to TRBJ2-1; 8 nucleotides match TRBD2. CDR1 and CDR2 (germline): SNHLY, FYNNEI. This CDR3 is built from 17 residues. With 4 bases clipped from V and 7 bases from J, the junction kept 15 bases outside the gene matches. CDR3 DNA sequence: TGTGCCAGCAGTGCGCGTCGTGTCAGCGGGGGTGGGAATGAGCAGTTCTTC. It specifies CASSARRVSGGGNEQFF.